The 7 T cell receptor beta chains below all came from one sample that was sequenced in a study of blood T cell repertoires in COVID-19. Produced via immunoSEQ multiplex PCR; TCRdb's table is partial and in-frame only. The table records approximately 300,000 clones, approximately 90% of them present only once. The sample comprised peripheral blood. Receptors originate from a man between 35 and 55 years old with acute or convalescent COVID-19.

V gene TRBV5-5 combines with J gene TRBJ2-1; TRBD2 agrees at 7 bases. J lost 7 bases, V lost 3 bases, and 10 bases had no gene match. The germline gives CDR1 SGHKS, CDR2 YYEKEE (reference sequence). The CDR3 is 15 residues long. The CDR3 DNA reads TGTGCCAGCAGCTCCCTTTCGGGAGGCGGGAATGAGCAGTTCTTC. This sequence encodes CASSSLSGGGNEQFF.

This sequence joins TRBV2 and TRBJ2-2; 7 bases fit TRBD2. The CDR3 spans 16 residues. V lost 8 bases, J lost 1 base, and 10 bases stayed unmatched. The germline gives CDR1 SNHLY, CDR2 FYNNEI. The CDR3 loop reads CASALPPGGNTGELFF. DNA for the CDR3: TGTGCCAGCGCGCTACCTCCGGGGGGGAACACCGGGGAGCTGTTTTTT.

V gene TRBV7-8 combines with J gene TRBJ1-5; the D is unclear. The germline gives CDR1 SGHVS, CDR2 FQNEAQ. CDR3 size: 15 residues. The V end lost 5 bases, the J end lost 0 bases, and 11 bases lay between the germline ends. This CDR3 is CASSRDMDSNQPQHF. The CDR3 DNA reads as TGTGCCAGCAGCCGCGACATGGATAGCAATCAGCCCCAGCATTTT.

The chain carries TRBV6-6 and TRBJ2-7; 7 nucleotides line up with TRBD1. The V and J ends lost 0 bases and 6 bases, in that order; junction bases with no gene match: 2. The germline CDR1 and CDR2 sequences are MNHNY and SVGAGI (reference sequence). The CDR3 contains 13 residues. The CDR3 DNA reads TGTGCCAGCAGTTACTCAAAGGGGGCCGAGCAGTACTTC. Translated, it gives CASSYSKGAEQYF.

The chain combines TRBV7-3 with TRBJ2-3; 9 bases fit TRBD2. Per the germline V gene, CDR1 is SGHTA and CDR2 is FQGTGA. J lost 6 bases, V lost 1 base, and 8 bases had no gene match. The CDR3 loop spans 16 amino acids. The CDR3 DNA is TGTGCCAGCAGCTTAAAGGGTAGCGGGGGTGGGGATACGCAGTATTTT. Residues: CASSLKGSGGGDTQYF.

The chain employs TRBV7-2 and TRBJ1-1; D possibly corresponds to TRBD1 (5 bases). V was trimmed by 5 bases and J by 3 bases, leaving 13 bases between them. CDR3 length: 14 residues. CDR1 is SGHTA, CDR2 FQGNSA, per germline. The CDR3 loop reads CASSGPGVHTEAFF. CDR3 nucleotide sequence: TGTGCCAGCAGCGGCCCGGGGGTTCACACTGAAGCTTTCTTT.

The rearrangement uses TRBV7-2 and TRBJ2-3; the match to TRBD1 covers 7 bases. CDR1 SGHTA and CDR2 FQGNSA come from the germline V gene. V trimming: 4 bases; J trimming: 2 bases; junction bases outside the gene matches: 6. The CDR3 covers 15 residues. The CDR3 sequence: CASSWGQQPTDTQYF. CDR3 DNA sequence: TGTGCCAGCAGCTGGGGACAGCAGCCCACAGATACGCAGTATTTT.